A single sample gave rise to the 4 T cell receptor beta chains below, sequenced in a study of blood T cell repertoires in COVID-19. Libraries were prepared by immunoSEQ multiplex PCR; TCRdb keeps only in-frame clonotypes and omits some of them. In the table there are 270,000 or so clones, 85% to 90% of which are singletons. The sequencing input was PBMCs or T cells enriched from blood (not recorded which). These receptors originate from a young woman with acute COVID-19.

This chain links TRBV28 with TRBJ1-2; 11 bases are a match to TRBD1. V shed 7 bases, J shed 4 bases, and the junction held 14 bases outside the gene matches. Looked up from germline, CDR1 is MDHEN and CDR2 is SYDVKM. The CDR3 is 17 residues long. The CDR3 loop reads CASKLIGGTGGTYGYTF. CDR3 nucleotide sequence: TGTGCCAGCAAACTTATTGGGGGGACAGGGGGAACCTATGGCTACACCTTC.

V and J are TRBV2 and TRBJ2-5; no clear D. Germline assignment: CDR1 SNHLY and CDR2 FYNNEI. There are 13 residues in the CDR3. V lost 2 bases and J 2 bases, leaving 6 bases between the germline ends. CDR3 DNA sequence: TGTGCCAGCAGTGAAACCAGGCAAGAGACCCAGTACTTC. Protein sequence: CASSETRQETQYF.

This chain uses TRBV11-2 with TRBJ2-2; TRBD2 aligns across 8 bases. V lost 5 bases and J lost 6; bases outside the gene matches: 14. Germline-derived CDR1 and CDR2 are SGHAT and FQNNGV. This CDR3 contains 17 residues. CDR3 in amino acids: CASSPWLAGGGAGELFF. The DNA of the CDR3 is TGTGCCAGCAGCCCCTGGCTGGCGGGAGGTGGGGCCGGGGAGCTGTTTTTT.

The rearrangement joins TRBV19 to TRBJ1-1; D possibly corresponds to TRBD1 (6 bases). V was clipped by 3 bases and J by 6 bases, with 14 bases between them. This CDR3 contains 14 residues. In germline, CDR1 is LNHDA, CDR2 SQIVND (reference sequence). CDR3 nucleotides: TGTGCCAGTAGTATTGAAGGGGGAGCGGCTGAAGCTTTCTTT. Its protein is CASSIEGGAAEAFF.